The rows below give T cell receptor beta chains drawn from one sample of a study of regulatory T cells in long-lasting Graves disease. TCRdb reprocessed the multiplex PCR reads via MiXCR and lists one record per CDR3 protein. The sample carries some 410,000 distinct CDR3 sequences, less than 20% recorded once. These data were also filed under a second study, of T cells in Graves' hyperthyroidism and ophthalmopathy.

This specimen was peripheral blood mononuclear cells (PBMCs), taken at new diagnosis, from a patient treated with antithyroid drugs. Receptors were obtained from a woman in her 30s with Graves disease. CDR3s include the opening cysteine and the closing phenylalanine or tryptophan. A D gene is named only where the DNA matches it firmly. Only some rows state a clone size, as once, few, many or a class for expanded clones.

CASTLGQGYEKLFF	TGTGCCAGTACCCTGGGACAGGGCTACGAAAAACTGTTTTTT	TRBV19	TRBJ1-4	NA	TRBD1
CASSPVRLGQGSLRWQYF	TGTGCCAGCAGTCCAGTCCGACTAGGACAGGGGTCCCTCAGATGGCAGTACTTC	TRBV27	TRBJ2-7	many	TRBD1
CASSLERRARPETQYF	TGTGCCAGCAGCTTAGAGAGGAGGGCGAGACCAGAGACCCAGTACTTC	TRBV7-9	TRBJ2-5	many	NA
CASSMGSGQGYTGELFF	TGTGCCAGTAGTATGGGATCGGGACAGGGGTACACCGGGGAGCTGTTTTTT	TRBV19	TRBJ2-2	NA	TRBD1
CASSLFRDSYEQYF	TGTGCCAGCAGCTTATTCCGGGATTCCTACGAGCAGTACTTC	TRBV7-6	TRBJ2-7	many	NA
CSVEDLGTSGNEQFF	TGCAGCGTTGAAGATCTTGGGACTAGCGGCAATGAGCAGTTCTTC	TRBV29-1	TRBJ2-1	few	TRBD2
CASSFKVWNEQYF	TGTGCCAGCAGCTTTAAGGTTTGGAACGAGCAGTACTTC	TRBV5-8	TRBJ2-7	many	NA
CSVEGGGEQYF	TGCAGCGTTGAAGGGGGGGGCGAGCAGTACTTC	TRBV29-1	TRBJ2-7	NA	TRBD2
CASSRTPGLAGGPYEQFF	TGTGCCAGCAGCAGGACACCGGGACTAGCGGGAGGGCCCTATGAGCAGTTCTTC	TRBV6-1	TRBJ2-1	many	TRBD2
CSARDVGLQVSDGYTF	TGCAGTGCTAGAGATGTTGGCCTACAGGTGTCGGATGGCTACACCTTC	TRBV20-1	TRBJ1-2	few	NA
CASSSGGPDTQYF	TGTGCCAGCAGCTCCGGGGGTCCAGATACGCAGTATTTT	TRBV5-4	TRBJ2-3	NA	NA
CASSGGAPFLEAFF	TGCGCCAGCAGCGGTGGAGCTCCGTTTCTTGAAGCTTTCTTT	TRBV5-1	TRBJ1-1	once	NA
CASSLGDSGANVLTF	TGTGCCAGCAGCTTAGGAGACTCTGGGGCCAACGTCCTGACTTTC	TRBV5-4	TRBJ2-6	NA	NA
CASSRILAKNIQYF	TGTGCCAGCAGTAGGATCCTAGCCAAAAACATTCAGTACTTC	TRBV28	TRBJ2-4	many	NA
CASSLSRGTDTQYF	TGTGCCAGCAGTTTATCGAGGGGAACAGATACGCAGTATTTT	TRBV28	TRBJ2-3	many	NA
CASSMSYNEKLFF	TGTGCCAGTAGTATGAGTTATAATGAAAAACTGTTTTTT	TRBV19	TRBJ1-4	NA	NA
CASSQPGQGKGYTF	TGCGCCAGCAGCCAACCGGGACAGGGGAAGGGCTACACCTTC	TRBV4-1	TRBJ1-2	NA	TRBD1
CSVGGINQPQHF	TGCAGCGTCGGGGGGATCAATCAGCCCCAGCATTTT	TRBV29-1	TRBJ1-5	NA	NA
CASSRQAVYNEQFF	TGTGCCAGCAGTCGACAGGCCGTCTACAATGAGCAGTTCTTC	TRBV6-1	TRBJ2-1	few	NA
CASSLLATTDTQYF	TGTGCCAGCAGCCTACTAGCGACCACAGATACGCAGTATTTT	TRBV12-3/TRBV12-4	TRBJ2-3	many	TRBD2
CASSQVAAVGEQFF	TGTGCCAGCAGCCAAGTAGCGGCGGTCGGTGAGCAGTTCTTC	TRBV3-1	TRBJ2-1	many	NA
CASSSPLSQETQYF	TGTGCCAGCAGCTCGCCGTTGAGCCAAGAGACCCAGTACTTC	TRBV11-2	TRBJ2-5	few	NA
CASSGGTLQETQYF	TGCGCCAGCAGCGGGGGGACACTCCAAGAGACCCAGTACTTC	TRBV5-1	TRBJ2-5	many	NA
CSVETGKNTGELFF	TGCAGCGTTGAGACAGGGAAGAACACCGGGGAGCTGTTTTTT	TRBV29-1	TRBJ2-2	few	TRBD1
CASSKTIAGSIYNEQFF	TGCGCCAGCAGCAAAACAATAGCGGGAAGTATCTACAATGAGCAGTTCTTC	TRBV4-3	TRBJ2-1	NA	TRBD2
CASGSTGYSGANVLTF	TGTGCCAGCGGCTCGACAGGTTACTCTGGGGCCAACGTCCTGACTTTC	TRBV7-2	TRBJ2-6	NA	NA
CASSWTPGPTAEQFF	TGCGCCAGCAGCTGGACGCCGGGACCCACGGCTGAGCAGTTCTTC	TRBV5-1	TRBJ2-1	many	NA
CASGDRGSFPTSYEQYF	TGTGCCAGCGGCGACAGGGGCTCTTTCCCAACCTCCTACGAGCAGTACTTC	TRBV6-1	TRBJ2-7	many	TRBD1
CASSERRQETQYF	TGTGCCAGCAGTGAACGGAGACAAGAGACCCAGTACTTC	TRBV6-4	TRBJ2-5	few	NA
CATSSRDRNLRSDTGELFF	TGTGCCACCAGTTCGCGAGACAGAAACCTGCGGAGTGACACCGGGGAGCTGTTTTTT	TRBV24-1	TRBJ2-2	many	NA
CASSEQKRGGPVPLHF	TGTGCCAGCTCTGAACAGAAGCGAGGAGGACCAGTACCCCTCCACTTT	TRBV18	TRBJ1-6	NA	NA
CASSIVGDIRRAGANVLTF	TGTGCCAGTAGTATAGTGGGGGACATCCGCCGTGCTGGGGCCAACGTCCTGACTTTC	TRBV19	TRBJ2-6	few	NA
CASSYGGGADIQPQHF	TGTGCCAGCAGTTACGGCGGGGGCGCCGATATTCAGCCCCAGCATTTT	TRBV6-9	TRBJ1-5	few	NA
CASSYRYTEAFF	TGTGCCAGCAGTTACCGTTACACTGAAGCTTTCTTT	TRBV6-2/TRBV6-3	TRBJ1-1	many	NA
CASSQQSPDTQYF	TGTGCCAGCAGCCAACAGAGCCCAGATACGCAGTATTTT	TRBV4-2	TRBJ2-3	NA	NA
CASSPDSPGDIQYF	TGTGCCAGCAGCCCCGACTCGCCGGGGGACATTCAGTACTTC	TRBV5-4	TRBJ2-4	once	NA
CASGLVRVAGVPDTQYF	TGTGCTAGTGGTTTGGTACGTGTAGCGGGAGTGCCAGATACGCAGTATTTT	TRBV12-5	TRBJ2-3	many	TRBD2
CASRTGSSYNEQFF	TGTGCCAGCAGGACAGGGAGCTCCTACAATGAGCAGTTCTTC	TRBV2	TRBJ2-1	many	TRBD1